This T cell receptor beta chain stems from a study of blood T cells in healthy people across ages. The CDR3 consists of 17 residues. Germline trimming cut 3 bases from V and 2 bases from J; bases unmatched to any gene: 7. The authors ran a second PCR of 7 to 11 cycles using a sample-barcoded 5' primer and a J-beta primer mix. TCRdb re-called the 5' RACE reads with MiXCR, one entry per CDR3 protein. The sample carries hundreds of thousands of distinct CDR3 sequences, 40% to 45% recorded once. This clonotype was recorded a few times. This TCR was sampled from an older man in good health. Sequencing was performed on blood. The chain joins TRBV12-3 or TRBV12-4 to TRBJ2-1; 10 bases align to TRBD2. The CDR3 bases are TGTGCCAGCAGTTTCCCCTCGCTAGCGGGAGCCTACAATGAGCAGTTCTTC. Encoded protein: CASSFPSLAGAYNEQFF.